A single sample is the source of the 6 T cell receptor beta chains below, sequenced in a study of blood T cell repertoires in COVID-19. Only in-frame clones appear in the TCRdb table, and some are missing; sequencing was by immunoSEQ multiplex PCR. The table shows 160,000 or so clones, with roughly 93% occurring only once. The sequencing sample was made of peripheral blood. The receptors come from a woman between 55 and 75 years old with COVID-19, enrolled during active disease.

This clone is a singleton in its sample. This sequence joins TRBV3-1 (or the pseudogene TRBV3-2) and TRBJ2-1, with D tentatively TRBD2 (6 bases). This CDR3 region has 16 residues. Germline V gene data show CDR1 as LGHDT and CDR2 as YNNKEL (reference sequence). V lost 0 bases, J lost 2 bases, and 11 bases lay in between. CDR3 sequence reads: CASSQDGWGAYNEQFF. In DNA form, the CDR3 reads TGTGCCAGCAGCCAAGACGGGTGGGGGGCCTACAATGAGCAGTTCTTC.

The chain combines TRBV11-2 with TRBJ2-5, with D possibly being TRBD2 (6 bases). The CDR3 spans 15 residues. The ends were cut back, 0 bases at V and 4 bases at J, with 12 bases in the middle. The germline CDR1 and CDR2 sequences are SGHAT and FQNNGV. The CDR3 nucleotides are TGTGCCAGCAGCTTAGATCGGGCTAGCGTAGAGACCCAGTACTTC. As protein: CASSLDRASVETQYF.

The chain combines TRBV19 with TRBJ2-7, with TRBD1 matching 9 bases. The CDR3 runs 16 residues. The V gene's germline CDR1 is LNHDA and CDR2 SQIVND (reference sequence). V shed 1 base, J shed 7 bases, and the junction held 11 bases outside the gene matches. This CDR3 is CASSIGGPPTGGEQYF. The CDR3 DNA is TGTGCCAGTAGTATAGGGGGTCCCCCGACAGGGGGGGAGCAGTACTTC.

This sequence joins TRBV4-2 and TRBJ1-4; 8 positions agree with TRBD1. With 2 bases clipped from V and 6 bases from J, the junction kept 5 bases outside the gene matches. The CDR3 runs to 15 residues. CDR1 is LGHNA, CDR2 YNFKEQ, per germline. The CDR3 nucleotides read TGTGCCAGCAGCCAAAGAGAGACAGGGGATGAAAAACTGTTTTTT. This gives the protein CASSQRETGDEKLFF.

This chain joins TRBV7-2 and TRBJ2-3, with D possibly TRBD1 on 7 matching bases. The ends were cut back, 4 bases at V and 1 base at J, with 15 bases in the middle. Germline V gives CDR1 SGHTA, CDR2 FQGNSA. The CDR3 length is 16 residues. DNA of the CDR3: TGTGCCAGCAGCTCTCAGGGGGGATCGGGCACAGATACGCAGTATTTT. The encoded protein is CASSSQGGSGTDTQYF.

V is TRBV5-1 and J is TRBJ1-1; D may be TRBD1 (6 bases). Deletions cut 6 bases from V and 1 base from J, with 13 bases between. CDR1 is SGHRS, CDR2 YFSETQ, per germline. The CDR3 spans 14 residues. The CDR3 DNA reads TGCGCCAGCAAGCCGGGACAACAGAACACTGAAGCTTTCTTT. Amino acid sequence: CASKPGQQNTEAFF.